These 22 T cell receptor beta chains came from one sample sequenced in a study of early T cells in non-severe SARS-CoV-2 infection. Via MiXCR, TCRdb re-called the 5' RACE reads, giving one row per CDR3 protein. The sample has 60,000 to 75,000 distinct CDR3 sequences, over 8% seen once. The specimen was whole blood, collected at baseline. These receptors were taken from an adult who was a healthcare worker with PCR-confirmed SARS-CoV-2 infection or an uninfected control (not recorded which).

This clonotype showed up just a few times. This chain links TRBV12-3 or TRBV12-4 with TRBJ2-1; possible D gene TRBD2, 6 bases. Trimming took off 5 bases at V and 10 bases at J, with 21 bases between the two ends. The CDR3 totals 15 residues. In DNA, the CDR3 is TGTGCCAGCAGTGACCCAACTGCGGAACGGGAGGAGCAGTTCTTC. It is translated as CASSDPTAEREEQFF.

This clonotype was seen a few times. This chain links TRBV7-9 with TRBJ1-2, with D hard to call. V was shortened by 4 bases and J by 4 bases, with 16 bases between the two germline ends. Per germline, CDR1 SEHNR and CDR2 FQNEAQ (reference sequence). The CDR3 sequence is 15 residues long. For the CDR3, the DNA is TGTGCCAGCAGCTCTTATCAGGAATTGACCTATGGCTACACCTTC. Amino acids: CASSSYQELTYGYTF.

This clonotype was seen repeatedly, ten times or more. The chain is built from TRBV3-1 and TRBJ2-5; D remains unclear. V shed 1 base and J shed 6 bases, with 9 bases lying between them. CDR3 size: 13 residues. The germline V gene has CDR1 LGHDT and CDR2 YNNKEL (reference sequence). CDR3 coding DNA: TGTGCCAGCAGCCAAGGGAGCGAGCAGACCCAGTACTTC. Its translation is CASSQGSEQTQYF.

This clonotype showed up many times. The chain couples TRBV28 to TRBJ1-1; 8 nucleotides align to TRBD1. Germline CDR1 and CDR2: MDHEN and SYDVKM. The CDR3 spans 14 residues. V was clipped by 5 bases and J by 1 base; unmatched bases: 3. The CDR3: CASSVGQANTEAFF. CDR3 DNA sequence: TGTGCCAGCAGTGTGGGACAGGCGAACACTGAAGCTTTCTTT.

The CDR3 DNA is TGTGCCAGCAGCGCCCGACAGGACCTGAACACTGAAGCTTTCTTT. It translates to CASSARQDLNTEAFF. V usage is TRBV7-2 and J usage is TRBJ1-1; possible D gene TRBD1, 6 bases. CDR1 SGHTA and CDR2 FQGNSA come from the germline V gene. The CDR3 loop spans 15 amino acids. V lost 5 bases and J lost 0, with 13 bases in between. Filled out from reference TRBV7-2 and TRBJ1-1, the complete variable domain reads GAGVSQSPSNKVTEKGKDVELRCDPISGHTALYWYRQSLGQGLEFLIYFQGNSAPDKSGLPSDRFSAERTGGSVSTLTIQRTQQEDSAVYLCASSARQDLNTEAFFGQGTRLTVV.

This clonotype was detected only a few times. The J gene is TRBJ1-3, the V gene TRBV4-1; D is undetermined. The CDR3 totals 15 residues. The germline gives CDR1 MGHRA, CDR2 YSYEKL. V gave up 1 base and J gave up 0 bases, with 7 bases separating them. The CDR3 region has the DNA TGCGCCAGCAGCCAAGTATCCCGCTCTGGAAACACCATATATTTT. Its protein product is CASSQVSRSGNTIYF.

Many counts were recorded for this clonotype. The gene calls are TRBV7-6 and TRBJ2-1; TRBD1 is a possible D gene (6 bases). The CDR3 has 15 residues. Germline CDR1 and CDR2: SGHVS and FNYEAQ. V shed 5 bases and J shed 5 bases, with 16 bases lying between them. CDR3 DNA sequence: TGTGCCAGCAGCCTCGGACAGAACCCCCACAATGAGCAGTTCTTC. Its translation is CASSLGQNPHNEQFF.

In its sample, this clonotype was seen a few times. The chain couples TRBV2 to TRBJ2-1; 11 positions match TRBD2. CDR1 and CDR2 (germline): SNHLY, FYNNEI. CDR3 size: 14 residues. V lost 7 bases, J lost 7 bases, and 6 bases stayed unmatched. CDR3 residues: CASNLRLAGNEQFF. The CDR3 DNA reads TGTGCCAGCAATCTAAGACTAGCGGGAAATGAGCAGTTCTTC.

This clonotype turned up a few times. The J gene is TRBJ1-4, the V gene TRBV6-4; unclear D gene. The V and J ends lost 3 bases and 8 bases respectively, with 16 bases between them. The CDR3 contains 15 residues. Germline CDR1 is MRHNA and CDR2 is SNTAGT. In DNA form, the CDR3 reads TGTGCCAGCAGTGAAAGAAGGGTCCGGAAAGAAAAACTGTTTTTT. It yields the protein CASSERRVRKEKLFF.

There are a few counts of this clonotype. The rearrangement joins TRBV19 to TRBJ2-1; D may be TRBD2 (6 bases). Looked up from germline, CDR1 is LNHDA and CDR2 is SQIVND (reference sequence). With 6 bases removed from V and 9 bases from J, the gap between germline ends came to 18 bases. This CDR3 is 14 amino acids long. The CDR3 nucleotides are TGTGCCAGTAGGTTCGCGGGACTGGGCGGTGAGCAGTTCTTC. Its translation is CASRFAGLGGEQFF.

The V call is TRBV7-3, the J call TRBJ2-7; no clear D. Trimming removed 5 bases from V and 0 bases from J, with 11 bases in between. Germline lookup yields CDR1 SGHTA and CDR2 FQGTGA. CDR3 size: 14 residues. The CDR3 DNA follows: TGTGCCAGCAGCCCAGGTGGGGTCTCCTACGAGCAGTACTTC. Translating it yields CASSPGGVSYEQYF.

V and J are TRBV6-6 and TRBJ2-7; 8 nucleotides line up with TRBD1. Germline assignment: CDR1 MNHNY and CDR2 SVGAGI (reference sequence). The CDR3 consists of 15 residues. With V trimmed by 1 base and J by 4 bases, 6 bases remained unmatched. CDR3 sequence (DNA): TGTGCCAGCAGTTACTGGGGGGACAGGTTGTACGAGCAGTACTTC. Amino acids: CASSYWGDRLYEQYF.

This rearrangement joins TRBV29-1 to TRBJ2-7, with D possibly TRBD2 on 6 matching bases. The V gene's germline CDR1 is SQVTM and CDR2 ANQGSEA. V gave up 1 base and J gave up 5 bases, with 9 bases separating them. The CDR3 consists of 12 residues. CDR3 amino acids: CSVEAGVDEQYF. The CDR3 nucleotides read TGCAGCGTTGAAGCGGGAGTGGACGAGCAGTACTTC.

In DNA form, the CDR3 reads TGTGCCAGCAGGCTAAGGACAGGGGTAAACACTGAAGCTTTCTTT. Amino acid sequence: CASRLRTGVNTEAFF. The genes are TRBV6-2 or TRBV6-3 and TRBJ1-1; 9 bases are a match to TRBD1. Germline V gene sequence: CDR1 MNHEY, CDR2 SVGEGT. This CDR3 region has 15 residues. The junction had 7 bases not matched to a gene; V was cut back by 6 bases and J by 2 bases.

This clonotype was seen repeatedly, ten times or more. J is TRBJ2-2 and V is TRBV7-3; no clear D gene. Germline loops: CDR1 SGHTA, CDR2 FQGTGA. Trimming shortened V by 0 bases and J by 5 bases, and 7 bases separated the two germline ends. The CDR3 spans 14 residues. The CDR3 protein is CASSLTGRTGELFF. CDR3 DNA sequence: TGTGCCAGCAGCTTAACAGGGCGAACCGGGGAGCTGTTTTTT.

CDR3 sequence: CASSQVGGGYASYEQYF. Here the CDR3 DNA reads TGTGCCAGCAGCCAAGTCGGAGGAGGGTACGCCTCCTACGAGCAGTACTTC. The chain links TRBV4-2 to TRBJ2-7; tentative D call: TRBD2 (6 bases). Per the germline V gene, CDR1 is LGHNA and CDR2 is YNFKEQ. The germline V and J ends were trimmed by 1 base and 0 bases, with 16 bases remaining between them. CDR3 length equals 17 residues.

In its sample, this clonotype was seen many times. The genes are TRBV24-1 and TRBJ2-1, with TRBD1 matching 8 bases. J gave up 5 bases and V 3 bases, and 2 bases lay outside the gene matches. The CDR3 length is 14 residues. Per germline, CDR1 KGHDR and CDR2 SFDVKD. The chain's CDR3 is CATSDGQGDNEQFF. The DNA of the CDR3 is TGTGCCACCAGTGATGGACAGGGAGACAATGAGCAGTTCTTC.

The sample holds many counts of this clonotype. The gene calls are TRBV21-1 and TRBJ1-2; the table's D call, TRBD1, has no DNA check behind it. TRBV21-1 is tagged as a pseudogene. This CDR3 region has 12 residues. The CDR3 DNA reads as TGTGCCAGAGAAAACAGGGTTTATGGCTACACCTTC. Its translation: CARENRVYGYTF.

The sample holds many counts of this clonotype. This sequence joins TRBV4-2 and TRBJ2-7; D gene uncertain. Trimming pared 6 bases from V and 7 bases from J, leaving 19 bases between. The CDR3 loop spans 14 amino acids. Germline lookup yields CDR1 LGHNA and CDR2 YNFKEQ. The CDR3 DNA is TGTGCCAGCAGTCAGACACTTTATACAACGGAGCAGTACTTC. Its protein product is CASSQTLYTTEQYF.

This clonotype was detected ten times or more. This rearrangement joins TRBV29-1 to TRBJ1-2; D gene uncertain. Trimming took off 0 bases at V and 8 bases at J, with 13 bases between the two ends. The CDR3 is made up of 13 amino acids. Looked up from germline, CDR1 is SQVTM and CDR2 is ANQGSEA. This chain's CDR3 is CSVEESADRGYTF. For the CDR3, the DNA is TGCAGCGTTGAAGAGTCGGCAGATAGGGGCTACACCTTC.

This clonotype was seen repeatedly, ten times or more. The genes are TRBV7-3 and TRBJ2-6; unclear D gene. Between the trimmed V and J ends, which lost 3 bases and 6 bases, there was a span of 6 bases. The CDR3 loop spans 13 amino acids. Germline V gene lookup returns CDR1 SGHTA and CDR2 FQGTGA. CDR3 in amino acids: CASSLAKANVLTF. The CDR3, as DNA: TGTGCCAGCAGCTTGGCTAAGGCCAACGTCCTGACTTTC.

This clonotype occurred many times. The gene calls are TRBV9 and TRBJ1-4; TRBD1 matches at 8 bases. The CDR3 length is 14 residues. V lost 4 bases, J lost 5 bases, and 4 bases stayed unmatched. The germline gives CDR1 SGDLS, CDR2 YYNGEE. The CDR3 DNA sequence: TGTGCCAGCAGCTCCAGGACAGGGAATGAAAAACTGTTTTTT. Its protein product is CASSSRTGNEKLFF.